This section outlines one TCR beta chain sequence together with its context. These data come from a study of blood T cell repertoires in COVID-19. On the study more broadly: Acute and convalescent COVID-19 specimens originated in the United States, Italy and Spain. PBMCs, B-cell-depleted T cells, or T cells provided the cDNA or gDNA that made up the material.

This CDR3 has 13 residues. The V gene lost 0 bases and the J gene lost 10 bases, with 12 bases spanning the gap. CDR1 is GTSNPN, CDR2 SVGIG, per germline (reference sequence). Per the original methods: By means of reference gene primer amplification, nucleated cell counts were estimated. The repertoire was sequenced with immunoSEQ multiplex PCR; TCRdb's copy has only in-frame clones and lacks some. V, J and clone size are those of that table, while D and trimming were read from the DNA. This sample has about 180,000 clones, with more than 70% found just once. The chain recombines TRBV30 with TRBJ2-2; TRBD1 might be the D (6 bases). This receptor was identified in a woman in her thirties with acute or convalescent COVID-19. Material for sequencing was peripheral blood. The CDR3: CAWSVKGELELFF. The DNA of the CDR3 is TGTGCCTGGAGTGTAAAGGGGGAATTGGAGCTGTTTTTT.